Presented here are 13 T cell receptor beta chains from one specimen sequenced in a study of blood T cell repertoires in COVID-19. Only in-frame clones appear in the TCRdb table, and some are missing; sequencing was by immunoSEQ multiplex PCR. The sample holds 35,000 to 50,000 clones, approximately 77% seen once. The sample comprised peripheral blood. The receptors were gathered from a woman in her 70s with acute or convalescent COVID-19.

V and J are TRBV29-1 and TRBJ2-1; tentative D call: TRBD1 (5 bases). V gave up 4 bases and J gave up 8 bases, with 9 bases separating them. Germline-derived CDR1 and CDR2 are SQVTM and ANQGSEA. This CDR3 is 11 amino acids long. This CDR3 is CSVGGLYEQFF. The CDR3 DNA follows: TGCAGCGTTGGGGGCCTCTATGAGCAGTTCTTC.

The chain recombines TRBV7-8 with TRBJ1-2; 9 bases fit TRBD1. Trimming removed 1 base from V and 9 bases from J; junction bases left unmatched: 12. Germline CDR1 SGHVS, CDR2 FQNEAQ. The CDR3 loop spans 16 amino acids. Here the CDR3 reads CASSLVGWTGAFSYTF. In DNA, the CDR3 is TGTGCCAGCAGCTTAGTGGGTTGGACAGGGGCTTTTAGCTACACCTTC.

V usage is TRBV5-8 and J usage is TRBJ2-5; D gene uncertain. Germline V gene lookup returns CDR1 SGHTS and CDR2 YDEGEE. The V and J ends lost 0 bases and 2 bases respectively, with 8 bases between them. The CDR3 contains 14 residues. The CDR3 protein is CASSLAARQETQYF. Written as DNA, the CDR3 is TGTGCCAGCAGCTTGGCCGCTAGACAAGAGACCCAGTACTTC. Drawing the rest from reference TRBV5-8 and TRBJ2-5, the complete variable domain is EAGVTQSPTHLIKTRGQQATLRCSPISGHTSVYWYQQALGLGLQFLLWYDEGEERNRGNFPPRFSGRQFPNYSSELNVNALELEDSALYLCASSLAARQETQYFGPGTRLLVL.

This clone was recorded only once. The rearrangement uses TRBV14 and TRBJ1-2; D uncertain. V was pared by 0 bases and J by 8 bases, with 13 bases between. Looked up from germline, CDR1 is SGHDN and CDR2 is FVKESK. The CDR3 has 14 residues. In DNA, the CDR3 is TGTGCCAGCAGCCAAGATTTAACATCAGGCGGCTACACCTTC. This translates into CASSQDLTSGGYTF.

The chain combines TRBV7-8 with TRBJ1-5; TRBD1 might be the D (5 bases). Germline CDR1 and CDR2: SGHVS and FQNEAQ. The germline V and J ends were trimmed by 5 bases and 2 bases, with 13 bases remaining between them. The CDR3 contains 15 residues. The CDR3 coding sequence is TGTGCCAGCAGCCGAGGACATAAGGGCAATCAGCCCCAGCATTTT. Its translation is CASSRGHKGNQPQHF.

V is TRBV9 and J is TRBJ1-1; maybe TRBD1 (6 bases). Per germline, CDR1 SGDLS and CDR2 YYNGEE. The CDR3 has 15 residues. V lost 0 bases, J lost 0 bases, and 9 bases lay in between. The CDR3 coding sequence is TGTGCCAGCAGCGTAGCAGGGGACATGAACACTGAAGCTTTCTTT. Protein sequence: CASSVAGDMNTEAFF.

The CDR3 loop reads CASSRPRRDTEAFF. CDR3 nucleotide sequence: TGTGCCAGCAGTCGTCCGCGACGGGACACTGAAGCTTTCTTT. The chain carries TRBV6-5 and TRBJ1-1; no firm D call. Per the germline V gene, CDR1 is MNHEY and CDR2 is SVGAGI. CDR3 size: 14 residues. Trimming removed 5 bases from V and 3 bases from J, with 13 bases in between.

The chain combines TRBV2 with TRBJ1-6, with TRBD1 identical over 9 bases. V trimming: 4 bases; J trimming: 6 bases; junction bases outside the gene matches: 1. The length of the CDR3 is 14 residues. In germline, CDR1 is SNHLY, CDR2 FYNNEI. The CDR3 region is CASSGTGVNSPLHF. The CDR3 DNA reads TGTGCCAGCAGTGGGACAGGGGTTAATTCACCCCTCCACTTT.

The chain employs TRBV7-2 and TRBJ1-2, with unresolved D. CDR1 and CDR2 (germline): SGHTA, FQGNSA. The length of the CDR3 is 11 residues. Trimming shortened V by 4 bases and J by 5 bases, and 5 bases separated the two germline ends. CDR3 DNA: TGTGCCAGCAGCTCCCGTTATGGCTACACCTTC. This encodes CASSSRYGYTF.

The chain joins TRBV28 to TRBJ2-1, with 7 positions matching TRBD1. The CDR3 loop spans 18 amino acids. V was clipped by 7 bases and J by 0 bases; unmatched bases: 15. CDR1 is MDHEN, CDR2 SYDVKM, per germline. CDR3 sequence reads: CASNGRQGSPSSYNEQFF. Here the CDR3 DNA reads TGTGCCAGCAATGGCCGACAGGGAAGCCCCAGCTCCTACAATGAGCAGTTCTTC.

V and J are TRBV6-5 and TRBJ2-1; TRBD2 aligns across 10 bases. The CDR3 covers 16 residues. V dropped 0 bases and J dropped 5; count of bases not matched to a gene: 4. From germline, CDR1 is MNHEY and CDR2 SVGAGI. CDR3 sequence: CASSYSLAGGDNEQFF. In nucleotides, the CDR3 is TGTGCCAGCAGTTACTCGTTAGCGGGAGGTGACAATGAGCAGTTCTTC.

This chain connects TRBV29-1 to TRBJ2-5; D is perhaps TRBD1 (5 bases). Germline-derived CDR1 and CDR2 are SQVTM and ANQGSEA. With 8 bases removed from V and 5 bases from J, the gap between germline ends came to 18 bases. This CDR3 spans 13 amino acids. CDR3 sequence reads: CSLGSGPGETQYF. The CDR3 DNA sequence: TGCAGCCTCGGGTCAGGGCCTGGGGAGACCCAGTACTTC.

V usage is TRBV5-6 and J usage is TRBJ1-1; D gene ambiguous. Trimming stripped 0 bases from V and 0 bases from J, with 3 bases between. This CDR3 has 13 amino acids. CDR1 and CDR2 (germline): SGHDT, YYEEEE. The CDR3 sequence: CASSLGLNTEAFF. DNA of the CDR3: TGTGCCAGCAGCTTGGGGCTGAACACTGAAGCTTTCTTT.